What follows are 12 T cell receptor beta chains derived from one specimen sequenced in a study of T cell responses to AZD1222 COVID-19 vaccine. Assay used: immunoSEQ multiplex PCR; TCRdb lists only in-frame clones, some missing. The profile shows 110,000 to 150,000 clones, more than 85% of them singletons. This sample comprised peripheral blood, obtained on day 0 of MenACWY control vaccination. These receptors were taken from an adult in good health.

This chain uses TRBV4-1 with TRBJ1-5; a possible D gene is TRBD1 (6 bases). The germline gives CDR1 MGHRA, CDR2 YSYEKL. The CDR3 has 17 amino acids. The V and J ends lost 1 base and 0 bases respectively, with 13 bases between them. The CDR3 protein is CASSQGGARDSNQPQHF. The CDR3 region has the DNA TGCGCCAGCAGCCAAGGGGGGGCGCGGGATAGCAATCAGCCCCAGCATTTT.

V gene TRBV6-9 combines with J gene TRBJ1-1; D is unresolved. The CDR3 runs to 15 residues. V was shortened by 6 bases and J by 5 bases, with 19 bases between the two germline ends. The germline CDR1 and CDR2 sequences are MNHGY and SVAAGI. The CDR3 loop is CASSRRIRRETEAFF. Written as DNA, the CDR3 is TGTGCCAGCAGCCGGCGGATCCGGAGGGAGACTGAAGCTTTCTTT.

The chain links TRBV15 to TRBJ2-7; 7 bases agree with TRBD1. The CDR3 sequence is 15 residues long. The germline V gene has CDR1 LNHNV and CDR2 YYDKDF (reference sequence). V was clipped by 1 base and J by 4 bases; unmatched bases: 7. The CDR3 here is CATSRAIQGPYEQYF. CDR3 DNA sequence: TGTGCCACCAGCAGAGCAATACAGGGGCCATACGAGCAGTACTTC.

V and J are TRBV5-6 and TRBJ1-2; D unresolved. This CDR3 spans 15 amino acids. Germline V gives CDR1 SGHDT, CDR2 YYEEEE. The ends were cut back, 0 bases at V and 1 base at J, with 10 bases in the middle. CDR3 in amino acids: CASSLGAADNYGYTF. Here the CDR3 DNA reads TGTGCCAGCAGCTTGGGGGCCGCAGATAACTATGGCTACACCTTC.

In nucleotides, the CDR3 is TGTGCCAGCACTCCCACGGGAGTCCCCTTATTTTTT. This translates into CASTPTGVPLFF. The chain recombines TRBV6-5 with TRBJ1-4, with D unclear. Germline V gene lookup returns CDR1 MNHEY and CDR2 SVGAGI. The CDR3 sequence is 12 residues long. Trimming pared 7 bases from V and 17 bases from J, leaving 20 bases between.

J is TRBJ1-4 and V is TRBV5-6; D remains unclear. V lost 3 bases and J lost 3, with 3 bases in between. This CDR3 is 12 amino acids long. Germline-derived CDR1 and CDR2 are SGHDT and YYEEEE. CDR3 region: CASSSPNEKLFF. The DNA for the CDR3 is TGTGCCAGCAGCTCCCCTAATGAAAAACTGTTTTTT.

The rearrangement joins TRBV4-1 to TRBJ1-4; possibly TRBD1 for D (6 bases). Trimming pared 4 bases from V and 4 bases from J, leaving 13 bases between. From germline, CDR1 is MGHRA and CDR2 YSYEKL. The CDR3 is 15 residues long. The chain's CDR3 is CASSPWTDYNEKLFF. DNA of the CDR3: TGCGCCAGCAGCCCTTGGACAGATTATAATGAAAAACTGTTTTTT.

The chain carries TRBV6-6 and TRBJ2-2; 7 bases agree with TRBD2. Germline-derived CDR1 and CDR2 are MNHNY and SVGAGI (reference sequence). V shed 1 base and J 0 bases; nucleotides not matched to a gene: 2. There are 16 residues in the CDR3. CDR3 sequence reads: CASSYLGGANTGELFF. The CDR3 DNA reads as TGTGCCAGCAGTTACTTGGGGGGGGCGAACACCGGGGAGCTGTTTTTT.

The genes are TRBV13 and TRBJ2-7; the D is unclear. Germline V gives CDR1 PRHDT, CDR2 FYEKMQ (reference sequence). There are 11 residues in the CDR3. V lost 4 bases and J lost 0, with 1 base in between. CDR3 in DNA: TGTGCCAGCAGCTCCTCCTACGAGCAGTACTTC. Translation: CASSSSYEQYF.

The rearrangement joins TRBV13 to TRBJ1-6, with D hard to call. Germline V gives CDR1 PRHDT, CDR2 FYEKMQ (reference sequence). This CDR3 has 19 residues. The V gene lost 5 bases and the J gene lost 0 bases, with 20 bases spanning the gap. CDR3 bases: TGTGCCAGCAGCCGCGCGGTAACAGCTTCTACCTCCTATAATTCACCCCTCCACTTT. Translation gives CASSRAVTASTSYNSPLHF.

The chain is built from TRBV18 and TRBJ1-2; TRBD1 matches 8 bases. This CDR3 has 14 residues. With 3 bases clipped from V and 3 bases from J, the junction kept 3 bases outside the gene matches. Germline V CDR1 and CDR2: KGHSH, LQKENI. The CDR3 nucleotides are TGTGCCAGCTCACCCGCGACAGGGGACTATGGCTACACCTTC. This codes for CASSPATGDYGYTF.

This chain joins TRBV7-3 and TRBJ2-1, with D tentatively TRBD2 (5 bases). This CDR3 has 16 residues. Trimming stripped 1 base from V and 5 bases from J, with 15 bases between. Germline assignment: CDR1 SGHTA and CDR2 FQGTGA. CDR3 protein: CASSLRLAGPDNEQFF. The DNA of the CDR3 is TGTGCCAGCAGCTTAAGGCTAGCCGGCCCAGACAATGAGCAGTTCTTC.